A selection of T cell receptor beta chains follows, all from one sample in a study of blood T cell repertoires in COVID-19. Sequenced by immunoSEQ multiplex PCR; TCRdb stores in-frame clones only, minus some. The sample includes roughly 500,000 clones, 80% to 90% seen only once; the top ten take 0.7% to 1%. Specimen: peripheral blood. These receptors came from a man in his late teens or twenties with COVID-19, enrolled during active disease. Each CDR3 is given with its conserved first and last residue. D genes are given only for firm matches.

D	V	J	length	CDR3
TRBD1	TRBV6-5	TRBJ1-6	15	CASSPRGQGYSPLHF
.	TRBV25-1	TRBJ1-2	13	CASSEYLNYGYTF
.	TRBV18	TRBJ2-2	16	CASSPAQQGFTGELFF
.	TRBV12-5	TRBJ2-2	18	CASVPWSPQTGITGELFF
.	TRBV29-1	TRBJ2-1	13	CSVVFPGYNEQFF
.	TRBV7-9	TRBJ1-4	13	CASSLFGTGKLFF
TRBD1	TRBV7-3	TRBJ2-2	15	CASSTSGTGAGELFF
.	TRBV11-3	TRBJ2-5	13	CASSLAWRETQYF
.	TRBV30	TRBJ2-3	16	CAWSVSFGAAGDTQYF
.	TRBV3-1/TRBV3-2	TRBJ2-5	14	CASSQVRGTETQYF
TRBD2	TRBV7-9	TRBJ2-1	15	CASSLASGGYNEQFF
TRBD2	TRBV11-3	TRBJ2-2	15	CASSSSAGAAGELFF
.	TRBV21-1	TRBJ2-5	14	CASSSDRGVETQYF
.	TRBV5-1	TRBJ2-2	16	CASSPTINLSTGELFF
.	TRBV3-1/TRBV3-2	TRBJ1-1	15	CASSQGPTLNTEAFF
TRBD1	TRBV5-1	TRBJ1-5	14	CASSQSGTDQPQHF
.	TRBV30	TRBJ1-4	13	CAWSVFGGEKLFF
.	TRBV20-1	TRBJ2-5	11	CSTNRAETQYF
TRBD2	TRBV5-1	TRBJ2-1	17	CASNLRTSGFSYNEQFF
.	TRBV5-4	TRBJ1-6	13	CASSFGSNSPLHF
.	TRBV7-3	TRBJ2-5	15	CASRLMDGLGGTQYF
TRBD2	TRBV28	TRBJ2-7	15	CASSRGRRENHEQYF
.	TRBV18	TRBJ2-5	13	CASSGALQETQYF
TRBD2	TRBV5-6	TRBJ2-5	14	CASSSGLAGGLPYF
TRBD2	TRBV14	TRBJ2-3	15	CASSQVGGRGDTQYF
.	TRBV12-3/TRBV12-4	TRBJ2-2	13	CASSSGSTGELFF
TRBD2	TRBV9	TRBJ2-3	14	CASSVGTSHDTQYF
.	TRBV29-1	TRBJ1-1	13	CSVTGFMGTEAFF
TRBD2	TRBV24-1	TRBJ2-1	18	CATSDSASGRAGYNEQFF
TRBD2	TRBV25-1	TRBJ2-7	12	CASRSGSYEQYF
TRBD2	TRBV10-3	TRBJ2-2	16	CAISPLAGGNTGELFF
.	TRBV7-6	TRBJ2-3	12	CASSLGTNTQYF
TRBD1	TRBV7-3	TRBJ1-1	17	CASSLTGTGGVKTEAFF
TRBD1	TRBV5-1	TRBJ2-7	16	CASSESPGQGGYEQYF
TRBD2	TRBV11-3	TRBJ2-7	18	CASSLDRGTSGSSYEQYF
TRBD1	TRBV12-3/TRBV12-4	TRBJ1-2	13	CASSRTGTYGYTF
.	TRBV6-5	TRBJ1-2	14	CASNSLDSNYGYTF
TRBD1	TRBV30	TRBJ2-1	12	CAWIQGTGEQFF
.	TRBV3-1/TRBV3-2	TRBJ2-3	17	CASSQELGARGTDTQYF
.	TRBV5-4	TRBJ1-2	12	CASSPDSYGYTF
.	TRBV18	TRBJ1-3	15	CASSPVVGSGNTIYF
.	TRBV18	TRBJ2-7	15	CASSSQRKSSYEQYF
.	TRBV6-5	TRBJ1-1	14	CASRTGHKNTEAFF
TRBD2	TRBV9	TRBJ2-7	14	CASSGGRGSGEQYF
TRBD2	TRBV3-1/TRBV3-2	TRBJ2-7	16	CASSQDSSGVSYEQYF
.	TRBV7-8	TRBJ1-1	13	CASSSGQKRGAFF
.	TRBV7-9	TRBJ1-1	14	CASSYTAGDQAAFF
TRBD2	TRBV29-1	TRBJ2-3	17	CSVQIAGGRASTDTQYF
.	TRBV18	TRBJ1-6	15	CASSPSLTPNSPLHF